The clone carrying this TCR beta chain is a singleton in its sample. The CDR3 spans 14 residues. Germline V gene sequence: CDR1 LGHNT, CDR2 FRNRAP. J gave up 8 bases and V 3 bases, and 5 bases lay outside the gene matches. The data belong to a study of blood T cell repertoires in COVID-19. In the study overall: The United States, Italy and Spain provided the acute and convalescent COVID-19 samples. The cDNA or gDNA used as material had been derived from T cells, B-cell-depleted T cells, or PBMCs.

In the study's own analysis: Amplified reference gene primers provided the basis for estimating nucleated cell counts. Here immunoSEQ multiplex PCR was the method, and the copy in TCRdb shows in-frame clones only, minus some. V, J and clone size were drawn from that table, and D and trimming were deduced from the DNA. The sample lists about 53,000 clones; around 87% were seen once. The sequenced sample was peripheral blood. The receptor comes from a man aged 45-65 years with acute or convalescent COVID-19. The gene calls are TRBV12-5 and TRBJ2-1; TRBD1 agrees at 9 bases. The CDR3 DNA follows: TGTGCTAGTGGTTTCGGGACAGGGCAGTATGAGCAGTTCTTC. It codes for CASGFGTGQYEQFF.